The TCR beta chain under discussion was sequenced for a study of blood T cell repertoires in COVID-19. Looking at the study overall: Nucleic acid was either cDNA or gDNA, and it came from T cells, B-cell-depleted T cells, or PBMCs.

This table comes from immunoSEQ multiplex PCR, and its TCRdb copy is limited to in-frame clones, with some not included. The table has over 200,000 clones, 70% to 90% seen once. Germline V gene data show CDR1 as SGHVS and CDR2 as FNYEAQ. This CDR3 has 17 amino acids. J was trimmed by 2 bases and V by 2 bases; bases with no gene match: 9. J is TRBJ2-3 and V is TRBV7-6; the match to TRBD2 covers 8 bases. Sequencing input: peripheral blood. This TCR derives from a woman aged 18-29 years who had recovered from COVID-19. DNA of the CDR3: TGTGCCAGCAGCTTAACGGGGACGGGAGGGATCACAGATACGCAGTATTTT. This encodes CASSLTGTGGITDTQYF.